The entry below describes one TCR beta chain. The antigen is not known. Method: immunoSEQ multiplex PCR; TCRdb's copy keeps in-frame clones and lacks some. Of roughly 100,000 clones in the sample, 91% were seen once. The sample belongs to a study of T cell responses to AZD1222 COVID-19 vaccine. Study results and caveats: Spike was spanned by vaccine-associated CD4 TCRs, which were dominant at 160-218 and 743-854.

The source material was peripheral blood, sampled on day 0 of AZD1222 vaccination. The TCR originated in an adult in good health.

CDR3 protein: CSRGGETQYF. DNA of the CDR3: TGCAGTCGGGGGGGGGAGACCCAGTACTTC. The chain is built from TRBV20-1 and TRBJ2-5, with TRBD2 identical over 8 bases. The CDR3 covers 10 residues. V lost 8 bases and J lost 5; bases outside the gene matches: 1. Germline lookup yields CDR1 DFQATT and CDR2 SNEGSKA (reference sequence).